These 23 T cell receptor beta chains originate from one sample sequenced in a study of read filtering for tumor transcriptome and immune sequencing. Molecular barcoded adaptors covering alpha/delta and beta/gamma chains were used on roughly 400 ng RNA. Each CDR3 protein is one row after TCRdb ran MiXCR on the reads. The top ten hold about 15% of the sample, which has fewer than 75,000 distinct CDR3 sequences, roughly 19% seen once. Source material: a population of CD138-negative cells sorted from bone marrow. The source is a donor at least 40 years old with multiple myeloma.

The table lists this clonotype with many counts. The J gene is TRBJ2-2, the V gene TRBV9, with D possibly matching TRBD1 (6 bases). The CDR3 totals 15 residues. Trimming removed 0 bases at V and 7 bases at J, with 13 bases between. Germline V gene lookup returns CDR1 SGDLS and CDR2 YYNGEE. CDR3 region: CASSVGTGPSGELFF. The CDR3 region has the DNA TGTGCCAGCAGCGTAGGCACAGGGCCGAGCGGGGAGCTGTTTTTT.

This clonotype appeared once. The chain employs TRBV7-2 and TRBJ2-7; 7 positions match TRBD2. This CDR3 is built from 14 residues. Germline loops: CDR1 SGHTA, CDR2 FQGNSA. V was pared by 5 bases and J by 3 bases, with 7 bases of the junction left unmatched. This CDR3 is CASSDGLGGYEQYF. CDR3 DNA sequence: TGTGCCAGCAGCGACGGACTAGGAGGCTACGAGCAGTACTTC.

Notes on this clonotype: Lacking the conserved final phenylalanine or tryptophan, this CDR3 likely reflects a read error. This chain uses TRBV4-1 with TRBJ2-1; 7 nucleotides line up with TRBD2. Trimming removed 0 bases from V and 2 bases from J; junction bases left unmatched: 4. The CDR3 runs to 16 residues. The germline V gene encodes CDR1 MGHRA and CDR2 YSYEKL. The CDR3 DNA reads TGCGCCAGCAGCCAAGATCCCAGCGGGGCCTACAATGAGCAGTTCTAC. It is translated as CASSQDPSGAYNEQFY.

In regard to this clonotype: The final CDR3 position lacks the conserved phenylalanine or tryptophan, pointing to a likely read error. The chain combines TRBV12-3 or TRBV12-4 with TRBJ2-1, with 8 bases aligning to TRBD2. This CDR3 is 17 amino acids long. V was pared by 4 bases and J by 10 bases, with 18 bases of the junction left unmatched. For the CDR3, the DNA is TGTGCCAGCAGTTCAGAGTTAAGGCTAGCGGGCTCCAACGAGCAGTTCCTC. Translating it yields CASSSELRLAGSNEQFL.

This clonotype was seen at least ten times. The CDR3 protein is CASSQLGLGNQPQHF. DNA for the CDR3: TGCGCCAGCAGCCAACTTGGGTTGGGGAATCAGCCCCAGCATTTT. This sequence joins TRBV4-1 and TRBJ1-5, with D hard to call. V was pared by 2 bases and J by 4 bases, with 12 bases between. In germline, CDR1 is MGHRA, CDR2 YSYEKL. The length of the CDR3 is 15 residues.

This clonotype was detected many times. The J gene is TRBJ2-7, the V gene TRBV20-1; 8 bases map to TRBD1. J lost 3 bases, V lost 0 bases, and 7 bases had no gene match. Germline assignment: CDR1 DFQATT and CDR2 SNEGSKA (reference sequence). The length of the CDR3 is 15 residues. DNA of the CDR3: TGCAGTGCTAGAGAATCCCGGACAGGGCGCTACGAGCAGTACTTC. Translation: CSARESRTGRYEQYF.

The CDR3 coding sequence is TGTGCCAGTAGTATAGGTCAGGGAAAAAACATTCAGTACTTC. As protein: CASSIGQGKNIQYF. The rearrangement uses TRBV19 and TRBJ2-4; a weak D match, TRBD1 (5 bases). The CDR3 is 14 amino acids. Trimming shortened V by 1 base and J by 4 bases, and 8 bases separated the two germline ends. CDR1 and CDR2 from the germline V gene are LNHDA and SQIVND (reference sequence).

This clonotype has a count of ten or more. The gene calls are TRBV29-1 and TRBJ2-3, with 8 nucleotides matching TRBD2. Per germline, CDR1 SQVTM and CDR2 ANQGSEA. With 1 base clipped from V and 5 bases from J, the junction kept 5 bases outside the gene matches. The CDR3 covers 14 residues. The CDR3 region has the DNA TGCAGCGTTGAAGTCACCGGGAGGGAAGATACGCAGTATTTT. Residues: CSVEVTGREDTQYF.

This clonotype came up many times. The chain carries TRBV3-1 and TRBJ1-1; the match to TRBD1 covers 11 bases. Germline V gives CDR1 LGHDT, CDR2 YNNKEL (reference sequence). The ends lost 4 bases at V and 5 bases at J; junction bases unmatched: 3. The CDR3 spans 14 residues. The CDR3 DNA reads TGTGCCAGCAGCCGCGGACAGGGGGCTACTGAAGCTTTCTTT. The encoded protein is CASSRGQGATEAFF.

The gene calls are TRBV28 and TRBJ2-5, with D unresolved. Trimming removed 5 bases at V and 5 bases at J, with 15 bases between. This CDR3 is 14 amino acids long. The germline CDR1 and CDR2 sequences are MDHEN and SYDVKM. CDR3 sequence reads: CASSTPAMEETQYF. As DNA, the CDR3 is TGTGCCAGCAGTACCCCAGCGATGGAGGAGACCCAGTACTTC.

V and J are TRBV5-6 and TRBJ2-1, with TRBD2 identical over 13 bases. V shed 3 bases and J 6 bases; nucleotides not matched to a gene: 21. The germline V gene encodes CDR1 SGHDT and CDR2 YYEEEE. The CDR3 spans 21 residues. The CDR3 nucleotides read TGTGCCAGCAGCTGGGACCGGGAACTAGCGGGAGGGAACGGGGGTTCCAATGAGCAGTTCTTC. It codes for CASSWDRELAGGNGGSNEQFF.

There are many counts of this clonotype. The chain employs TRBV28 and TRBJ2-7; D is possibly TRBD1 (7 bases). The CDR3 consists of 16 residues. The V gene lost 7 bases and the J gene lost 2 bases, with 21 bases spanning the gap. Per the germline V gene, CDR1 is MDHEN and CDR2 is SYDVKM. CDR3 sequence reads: CASTDQEGAGPYEQYF. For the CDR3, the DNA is TGTGCCAGCACTGATCAGGAGGGGGCAGGGCCCTACGAGCAGTACTTC.

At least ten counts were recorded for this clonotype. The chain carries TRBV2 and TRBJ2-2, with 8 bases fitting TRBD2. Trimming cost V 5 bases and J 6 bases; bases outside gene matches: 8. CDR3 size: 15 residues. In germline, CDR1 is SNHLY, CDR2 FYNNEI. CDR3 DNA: TGTGCCAGCAGTCCTACGGGACTAGGGGCCGGGGAGCTGTTTTTT. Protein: CASSPTGLGAGELFF.

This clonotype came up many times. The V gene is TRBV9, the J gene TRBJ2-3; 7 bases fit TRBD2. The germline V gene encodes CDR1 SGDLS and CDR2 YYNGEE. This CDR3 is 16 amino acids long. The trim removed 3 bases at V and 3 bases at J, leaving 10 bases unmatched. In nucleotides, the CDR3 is TGTGCCAGCAGCGCCGGCCTGGCGGGAGTGACAGATACGCAGTATTTT. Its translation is CASSAGLAGVTDTQYF.

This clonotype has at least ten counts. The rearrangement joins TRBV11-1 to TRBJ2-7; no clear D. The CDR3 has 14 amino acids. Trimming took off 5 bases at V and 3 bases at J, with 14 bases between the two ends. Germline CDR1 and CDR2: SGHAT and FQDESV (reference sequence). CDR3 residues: CASSDLSVNYEQYF. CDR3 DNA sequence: TGTGCCAGCAGCGACTTGAGTGTTAACTACGAGCAGTACTTC.

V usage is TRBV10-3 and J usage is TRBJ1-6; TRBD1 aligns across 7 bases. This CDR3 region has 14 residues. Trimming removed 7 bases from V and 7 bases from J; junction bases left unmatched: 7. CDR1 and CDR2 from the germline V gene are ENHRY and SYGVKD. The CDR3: CAITRGQENSPLHF. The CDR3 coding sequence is TGTGCCATCACTAGAGGACAGGAAAATTCACCCCTCCACTTT.

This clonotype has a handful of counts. The CDR3 loop reads CATRTGGGEKLFF. The CDR3 DNA sequence: TGTGCCACCCGGACGGGCGGTGGAGAAAAACTGTTTTTT. The chain links TRBV27 to TRBJ1-4, with D hard to call. Trimming shortened V by 10 bases and J by 8 bases, and 17 bases separated the two germline ends. The CDR3 is 13 amino acids. Germline V gene data show CDR1 as MNHEY and CDR2 as SMNVEV (reference sequence). The variable domain in full, with the rest retrieved from reference TRBV27 and TRBJ1-4, is EAQVTQNPRYLITVTGKKLTVTCSQNMNHEYMSWYRQDPGLGLRQIYYSMNVEVTDKGDVPEGYKVSRKEKRNFPLILESPSPNQTSLYFCATRTGGGEKLFFGSGTQLSVL.

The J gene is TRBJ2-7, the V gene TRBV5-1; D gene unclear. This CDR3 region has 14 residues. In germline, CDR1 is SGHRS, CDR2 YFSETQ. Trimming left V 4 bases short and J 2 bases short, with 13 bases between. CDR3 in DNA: TGCGCCAGCAGCCTGGAAGGGTTAGCCTACGAGCAGTACTTC. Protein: CASSLEGLAYEQYF.

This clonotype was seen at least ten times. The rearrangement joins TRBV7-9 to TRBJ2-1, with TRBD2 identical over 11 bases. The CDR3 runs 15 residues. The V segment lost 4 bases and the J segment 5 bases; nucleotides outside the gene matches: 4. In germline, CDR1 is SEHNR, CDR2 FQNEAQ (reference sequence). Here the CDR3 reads CASSSTSGGNNEQFF. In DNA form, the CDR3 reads TGTGCCAGCAGCTCCACTAGCGGGGGAAACAATGAGCAGTTCTTC.

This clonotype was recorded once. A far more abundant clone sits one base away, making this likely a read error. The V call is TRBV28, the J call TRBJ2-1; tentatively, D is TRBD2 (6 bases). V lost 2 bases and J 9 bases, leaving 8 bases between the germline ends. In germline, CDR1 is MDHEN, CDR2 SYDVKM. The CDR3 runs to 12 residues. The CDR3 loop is CASSLDGGEQFF. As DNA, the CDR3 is TGTGCCAGCAGTTTAGACGGGGGTGAGCAGTTCTTC.

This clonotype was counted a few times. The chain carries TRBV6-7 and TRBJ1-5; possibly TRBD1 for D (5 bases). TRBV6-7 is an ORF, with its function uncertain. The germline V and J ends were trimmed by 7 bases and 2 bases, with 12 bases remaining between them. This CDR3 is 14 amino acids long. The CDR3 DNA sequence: TGTGCCAGCATTTCTGCCAGGGGCAATCAGCCCCAGCATTTT. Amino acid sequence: CASISARGNQPQHF.

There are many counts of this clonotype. The CDR3 DNA reads as TGTGCCAGCAACCTATTAAGGGGTTACGAGCAGTACTTC. It translates to CASNLLRGYEQYF. The chain employs TRBV6-6 and TRBJ2-7; D may be TRBD1 (5 bases). Between the trimmed V and J ends, which lost 7 bases and 4 bases, there was a span of 14 bases. The CDR3 sequence is 13 residues long. Germline V gives CDR1 MNHNY, CDR2 SVGAGI (reference sequence).

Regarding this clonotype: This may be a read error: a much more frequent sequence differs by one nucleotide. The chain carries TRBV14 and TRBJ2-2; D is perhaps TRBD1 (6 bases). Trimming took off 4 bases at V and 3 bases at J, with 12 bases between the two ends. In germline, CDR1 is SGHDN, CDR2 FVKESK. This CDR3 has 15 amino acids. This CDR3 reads CASSLRDIDTGELFF. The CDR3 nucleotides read TGTGCCAGCAGCCTCCGGGACATCGACACCGGGGAGCTGTTTTTT. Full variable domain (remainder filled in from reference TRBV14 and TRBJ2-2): EAGVTQFPSHSVIEKGQTVTLRCDPISGHDNLYWYRRVMGKEIKFLLHFVKESKQDESGMPNNRFLAERTGGTYSTLKVQPAELEDSGVYFCASSLRDIDTGELFFGEGSRLTVL.